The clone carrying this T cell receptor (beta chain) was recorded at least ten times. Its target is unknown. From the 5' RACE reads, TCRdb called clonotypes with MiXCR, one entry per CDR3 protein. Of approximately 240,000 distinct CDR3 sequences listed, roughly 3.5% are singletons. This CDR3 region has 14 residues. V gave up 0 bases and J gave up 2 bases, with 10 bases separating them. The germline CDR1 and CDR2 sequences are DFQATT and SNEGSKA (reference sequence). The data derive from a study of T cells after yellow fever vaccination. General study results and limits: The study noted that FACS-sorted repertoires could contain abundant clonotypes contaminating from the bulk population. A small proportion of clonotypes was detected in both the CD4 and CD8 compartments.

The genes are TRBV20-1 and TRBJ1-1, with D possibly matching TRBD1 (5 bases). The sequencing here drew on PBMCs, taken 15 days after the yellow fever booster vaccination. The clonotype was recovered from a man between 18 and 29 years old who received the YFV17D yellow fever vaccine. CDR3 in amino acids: CSARDLGPNTEAFF. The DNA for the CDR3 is TGCAGTGCTAGAGATTTGGGGCCCAACACTGAAGCTTTCTTT.